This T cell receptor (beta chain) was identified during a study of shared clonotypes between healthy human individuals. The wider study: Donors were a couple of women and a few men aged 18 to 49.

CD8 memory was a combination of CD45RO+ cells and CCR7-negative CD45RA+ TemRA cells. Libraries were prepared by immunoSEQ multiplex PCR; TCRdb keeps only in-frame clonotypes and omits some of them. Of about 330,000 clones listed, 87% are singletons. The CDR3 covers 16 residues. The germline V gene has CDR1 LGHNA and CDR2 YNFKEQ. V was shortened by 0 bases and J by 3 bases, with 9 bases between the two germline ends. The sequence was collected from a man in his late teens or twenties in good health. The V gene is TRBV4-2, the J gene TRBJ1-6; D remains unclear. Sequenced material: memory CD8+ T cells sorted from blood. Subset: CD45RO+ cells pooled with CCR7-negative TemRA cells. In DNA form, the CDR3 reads TGTGCCAGCAGCCAAGATCGGGGAAACTATAATTCACCCCTCCACTTT. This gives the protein CASSQDRGNYNSPLHF.